The rows below give T cell receptor beta chains drawn from one sample of a study of glioma-infiltrating T cells after dendritic cell vaccination. Method: immunoSEQ multiplex PCR; TCRdb's copy keeps in-frame clones and lacks some. The table shows 99,000 or so clones, with roughly 89% occurring only once. This sample comprised blood, obtained after dendritic cell vaccination. The receptors here all came from a human donor with glioblastoma. The CDR3 runs from the conserved cysteine through the conserved F or W. A D gene is named only where the DNA matches it firmly. Where a row states a size, it is once, few, many or the class of an expanded clone; other rows omit it.

j_call v_call d_call clone_size cdr3_nt cdr3_aa
TRBJ2-4 TRBV29-1 TRBD2 - TGCAGCGTCTCGTATGGCGGGAGGAACATTCAGTACTTC CSVSYGGRNIQYF
TRBJ1-1 TRBV5-1 - - TGCGCCAGCAGGGCCGGACAGTCGAACACTGAAGCTTTCTTT CASRAGQSNTEAFF
TRBJ2-1 TRBV6-6 - - TGTGCCAGCAGTCTCGGGACATCCATGAAGAATGAGCAGTTCTTC CASSLGTSMKNEQFF
TRBJ2-5 TRBV9 TRBD2 - TGTGCCAGCAGCGTAGCTCCAGCGGGGGGGCCGGAGACCCAGTACTTC CASSVAPAGGPETQYF
TRBJ1-1 TRBV27 - - TGTGCCAGCAGTTTTGGCAGGAAGAACACTGAAGCTTTCTTT CASSFGRKNTEAFF
TRBJ1-5 TRBV7-6 - - TGTGCCAGCAGCCCAGGGATGTTAAGCAATCAGCCCCAGCATTTT CASSPGMLSNQPQHF
TRBJ1-2 TRBV19 - - TGTGCCAGTAGTACCGGGGACACCCTGGGTGGCTACACCTTC CASSTGDTLGGYTF
TRBJ2-7 TRBV2 TRBD2 - TGTGCCAGCAGTCGGTCAGTTCGGGAGGGGGACGAGCAGTACTTC CASSRSVREGDEQYF
TRBJ1-2 TRBV10-3 TRBD1 once TGTGCCATCACTGGGGACAGGGAAGGCTACACCTTC CAITGDREGYTF
TRBJ2-5 TRBV7-2 - - TGTGCCAGCAGCTCCCTGGCGGGGGCCCTGACAGAGACCCAGTACTTC CASSSLAGALTETQYF
TRBJ2-3 TRBV6-1 TRBD2 - TGTGCCAGCAGCGCGGGGGGGCTATCAGATACGCAGTATTTT CASSAGGLSDTQYF
TRBJ1-2 TRBV19 - - TGTGCCAGTAGTTGGGGGGGAAAACAGGGCCGCTATGGCTACACCTTC CASSWGGKQGRYGYTF
TRBJ2-7 TRBV5-1 TRBD1 - TGCGCCAGCAGCGGAGACAGGGGGTTTAGCGAGCAGTACTTC CASSGDRGFSEQYF
TRBJ2-7 TRBV4-2 - - TGTGCCAGCAGCCAAGGGGACACTAGCGCATACTACGAGCAGTACTTC CASSQGDTSAYYEQYF
TRBJ2-7 TRBV13 TRBD2 - TGTGCCAGCAGCTTTTTCGGCGGGAGGTACGAGCAGTACTTC CASSFFGGRYEQYF
TRBJ2-5 TRBV7-2 - - TGTGCCAGCAGCTTGATGGGGCTTAAAGAGACCCAGTACTTC CASSLMGLKETQYF
TRBJ1-1 TRBV6-1 TRBD1 - TGTGCCAGCATTGACAGGGGGCTAAAGGCCACTGAAGCTTTCTTT CASIDRGLKATEAFF
TRBJ1-2 TRBV5-1 - - TGCGCCAGCAGCTTCGACGGCGATGTGACAGGCTATGGCTACACCTTC CASSFDGDVTGYGYTF
TRBJ2-5 TRBV9 - - TGTGCCAGCAGCGTACAGGAAAAGGGGGAGACCCAGTACTTC CASSVQEKGETQYF
TRBJ2-7 TRBV15 TRBD1 - TGTGCCACCAGCAGAGATAAGGGGACAGCCTACGAGCAGTACTTC CATSRDKGTAYEQYF
TRBJ2-3 TRBV4-2 TRBD2 - TGTGCCAGCAGCCAAGGACTGGGGGGGACAGATACGCAGTATTTT CASSQGLGGTDTQYF
TRBJ2-7 TRBV6-5 TRBD1 - TGTGCCAGCAGTTCCGGGACAGGGTGGACCGAGCAGTACTTC CASSSGTGWTEQYF
TRBJ1-3 TRBV9 TRBD1 - TGTGCCAGCAGCGTCGGACAGGCGACCACCATATATTTT CASSVGQATTIYF
TRBJ2-3 TRBV30 - - TGTGCCTGGAGTAAGACTATCGCGGCGCAGTATTTT CAWSKTIAAQYF
TRBJ1-4 TRBV4-1 - - TGCGCCAGCAGCCAGCGACCCGATACTTCAGGGGAAAAACTGTTTTTT CASSQRPDTSGEKLFF
TRBJ1-6 TRBV5-5 - - TGTGCCAGCAGCTTGGGAGCGGGGGGCTCCGTGGATTCACCCCTCCACTTT CASSLGAGGSVDSPLHF
TRBJ1-1 TRBV29-1 - - TGCAGCGTTGGGACAGCATTGAACACTGAAGCTTTCTTT CSVGTALNTEAFF
TRBJ2-7 TRBV9 - once TGTGCCAGCAGCGCCGCTCCGGGATCCTCCTACGAGCAGTACTTC CASSAAPGSSYEQYF
TRBJ1-3 TRBV14 - - TGTGCCAGCAGCCCACAGTTGTCTGGAAACACCATATATTTT CASSPQLSGNTIYF
TRBJ2-1 TRBV5-1 TRBD2 - TGCGCCAGCAGCTTGGACAGCTCGGGACTAGCGGGTAATGAGCAGTTCTTC CASSLDSSGLAGNEQFF
TRBJ2-3 TRBV30 - - TGTGCCTGGAGTTCGGGAAGCACAGATACGCAGTATTTT CAWSSGSTDTQYF
TRBJ2-7 TRBV21-1 - - TGTGCCAGCAGGGACAGGGGGCTCTACGAGCAGTACTTC CASRDRGLYEQYF
TRBJ2-7 TRBV4-1 - - TGCGCCAGCAGCCAAGATACGGTTATCAACGAGCAGTACTTC CASSQDTVINEQYF
TRBJ2-5 TRBV11-3 - - TGTGCCAGCAGCTTAGTACTAGCTCAAGAGACCCAGTACTTC CASSLVLAQETQYF
TRBJ1-2 TRBV10-3 - - TGTGCCATCAGTGAGTTACACCGCTATGGCTACACCTTC CAISELHRYGYTF
TRBJ2-7 TRBV9 TRBD2 - TGTGCCAGCAGCGCTGGAACTAGCGGGAGTCTCTACGAGCAGTACTTC CASSAGTSGSLYEQYF
TRBJ2-7 TRBV11-3 - - TGTGCCAGCAGCTTAGTTGCGGGCGCCTACGAGCAGTACTTC CASSLVAGAYEQYF
TRBJ2-1 TRBV7-2 TRBD2 - TGTGCCAGCAGCCCAGGACTAGCTCATCTCGAGCAGTTCTTC CASSPGLAHLEQFF
TRBJ1-5 TRBV11-1 - - TGTGCCAGCAGCCCTAGTAGCAATCAGCCCCAGCATTTT CASSPSSNQPQHF
TRBJ2-5 TRBV5-1 TRBD1 - TGCGCCAGCAGCTCGGGACAGGGGAGGGAAGAGACCCAGTACTTC CASSSGQGREETQYF
TRBJ2-5 TRBV30 TRBD2 - TGTGCCTGGACTACGGGCCTAGCGGGCCAAGAGACCCAGTACTTC CAWTTGLAGQETQYF
TRBJ1-2 TRBV10-3 TRBD1 - TGTGCCATCAGCTCAGGGGGCCAACGTGGCTACACCTTC CAISSGGQRGYTF
TRBJ2-1 TRBV7-9 - - TGTGCCAGCAGCTTAGCGGGGGCAAATGAGCAGTTCTTC CASSLAGANEQFF
TRBJ1-1 TRBV6-6 - - TGTGCCAGTGGTGGGTCCGGGGGGTTGAGTGAAGCTTTCTTT CASGGSGGLSEAFF
TRBJ2-2 TRBV18 - - TGTGCCAGCTCACCAACGACAGTCCGTTCCGGGGAGCTGTTTTTT CASSPTTVRSGELFF